These 19 T cell receptor beta chains were sequenced from one sample in a study of blood T cells in healthy people across ages. With a J-beta primer mix and a sample-barcoded 5' primer, a second PCR ran roughly 6 to 11 cycles. TCRdb ran MiXCR on the 5' RACE reads and lists one entry per CDR3 protein. Here the sample spans about 510,000 distinct CDR3 sequences, about 28% being singletons. These data were also filed under a second study, of T cells of mothers and their children.

The specimen sequenced was blood. The receptor set was obtained from a boy between 2 and 15 years old in good health.

The sample holds a few counts of this clonotype. Here the CDR3 reads CASSKGQGYQPQHF. CDR3 in DNA: TGTGCCAGCAGCAAGGGGCAGGGCTATCAGCCCCAGCATTTT. V is TRBV14 and J is TRBJ1-5; weak D call: TRBD1 (5 bases). With 5 bases removed from V and 5 bases from J, the gap between germline ends came to 13 bases. Germline V lookup: CDR1 SGHDN, CDR2 FVKESK. CDR3 length: 14 amino acids.

This clonotype has more than one count but fewer than ten. The rearrangement links TRBV4-2 to TRBJ2-3, with 8 bases aligning to TRBD2. Per the germline V gene, CDR1 is LGHNA and CDR2 is YNFKEQ. This CDR3 region has 14 residues. Trimming took 4 bases from V and 5 from J; bases not matched to a gene: 5. The CDR3 here is CASSRGLDEDTQYF. The DNA of the CDR3 is TGTGCCAGCAGCCGGGGACTAGATGAAGATACGCAGTATTTT.

This chain joins TRBV30 and TRBJ1-2; D is ambiguous. Trimming removed 4 bases at V and 4 bases at J, with 10 bases between. Germline V gives CDR1 GTSNPN, CDR2 SVGIG (reference sequence). This CDR3 comprises 12 residues. In DNA form, the CDR3 reads TGTGCCTGGACAGGTGGCACCTATGGCTACACCTTC. It encodes CAWTGGTYGYTF.

The V gene is TRBV5-1, the J gene TRBJ1-1, with D maybe TRBD1 (5 bases). Trimming took 2 bases from V and 11 from J, leaving 13 bases between them. Germline V CDR1 and CDR2: SGHRS, YFSETQ. This CDR3 contains 12 residues. CDR3 sequence: CASSFEGKEAFF. The CDR3, as DNA: TGCGCCAGCAGCTTTGAGGGGAAGGAGGCTTTCTTT. Complete variable domain (other parts from reference TRBV5-1 and TRBJ1-1): KAGVTQTPRYLIKTRGQQVTLSCSPISGHRSVSWYQQTPGQGLQFLFEYFSETQRNKGNFPGRFSGRQFSNSRSEMNVSTLELGDSALYLCASSFEGKEAFFGQGTRLTVV.

The chain uses TRBV12-5 and TRBJ2-1, with TRBD2 matching 10 bases. Germline CDR1 and CDR2: LGHNT and FRNRAP. The CDR3 is 15 amino acids. V was clipped by 2 bases and J by 6 bases; unmatched bases: 4. CDR3 sequence (DNA): TGTGCTAGTGGTTTGCTAGCGGGAGTAGGCAATGAGCAGTTCTTC. It codes for CASGLLAGVGNEQFF.

The CDR3: CSARVMGTGELFF. Here the CDR3 DNA reads TGCAGTGCTAGAGTCATGGGGACCGGGGAGCTGTTTTTT. The chain couples TRBV20-1 to TRBJ2-2; D gene unclear. V gave up 1 base and J gave up 5 bases, with 8 bases separating them. Germline values: CDR1 DFQATT, CDR2 SNEGSKA (reference sequence). The CDR3 runs to 13 residues.

This clonotype showed up just a few times. The V call is TRBV11-2, the J call TRBJ2-7; 7 bases are shared with TRBD1. This CDR3 is 13 amino acids long. The V gene end was trimmed by 0 bases and the J gene end by 6 bases; junction bases not matched to a gene: 2. Per the germline V gene, CDR1 is SGHAT and CDR2 is FQNNGV. CDR3 sequence reads: CASSLDNRGEQYF. The CDR3 coding sequence is TGTGCCAGCAGCTTAGACAACAGGGGCGAGCAGTACTTC. Complete variable domain (other parts from reference TRBV11-2 and TRBJ2-7): EAGVAQSPRYKIIEKRQSVAFWCNPISGHATLYWYQQILGQGPKLLIQFQNNGVVDDSQLPKDRFSAERLKGVDSTLKIQPAKLEDSAVYLCASSLDNRGEQYFGPGTRLTVT.

Comment on this clonotype: Germline and junction disagree at one end, which may indicate a read error. The chain is built from TRBV29-1 and TRBJ1-1; 8 positions agree with TRBD1. Germline lookup yields CDR1 SQVTM and CDR2 ANQGSEA. CDR3 length equals 13 residues. The chain's CDR3 is CSSTTGGGTEASF. The CDR3 DNA is TGCAGCTCAACCACAGGGGGGGGGACTGAAGCTTCCTTT.

This clonotype was counted between two and nine times. V gene TRBV27 combines with J gene TRBJ2-1; the D gene could be TRBD1 or TRBD2 (5 bases each). The CDR3 extends over 16 amino acids. V was pared by 0 bases and J by 0 bases, with 9 bases between. CDR1 and CDR2 (germline): MNHEY, SMNVEV (reference sequence). The CDR3 spells CASSLSIGASYNEQFF. CDR3 DNA: TGTGCCAGCAGTTTATCGATCGGGGCCTCCTACAATGAGCAGTTCTTC.

In its sample, this clonotype was seen a few times. The chain has TRBV6-5 and TRBJ2-5, with no clear D. CDR3 length equals 14 residues. The germline V gene encodes CDR1 MNHEY and CDR2 SVGAGI. V lost 0 bases, J lost 6 bases, and 11 bases lay in between. CDR3 in DNA: TGTGCCAGCAGTTACTCGACTGAGAAACAGACCCAGTACTTC. Amino acid sequence: CASSYSTEKQTQYF.

This clonotype showed up just a few times. The V and J genes are TRBV12-3 or TRBV12-4 and TRBJ2-3; 11 bases align to TRBD2. Losses at the gene ends were 6 bases for V and 4 bases for J; bases not matched to a gene: 15. This CDR3 spans 18 amino acids. The CDR3 nucleotides are TGTGCCAGCAGCCCTCTCGGGGCTCTAGCGGGAGGACCAGATACGCAGTATTTT. It encodes CASSPLGALAGGPDTQYF.

This clonotype was picked up a small number of times. The rearrangement joins TRBV12-3 or TRBV12-4 to TRBJ2-7; D gene uncertain. This CDR3 has 13 residues. V was trimmed by 10 bases and J by 3 bases, leaving 16 bases between them. The CDR3 nucleotides are TGTGCCACCCACGGACCGGCAAACTACGAGCAGTACTTC. It encodes CATHGPANYEQYF.

The sample holds a few counts of this clonotype. The chain uses TRBV6-5 and TRBJ2-7; 11 bases match TRBD2. CDR1 and CDR2 (germline): MNHEY, SVGAGI. After removal of 6 bases from V and 2 bases from J, the junction contained 3 bases not matched to a gene. The CDR3 sequence is 14 residues long. CDR3 in DNA: TGTGCCAGCAGATCGGGACTAGCGGCCTACGAGCAGTACTTC. It translates to CASRSGLAAYEQYF.

In its sample, this clonotype was seen a few times. The chain employs TRBV7-3 and TRBJ2-1, with 10 bases fitting TRBD2. J lost 8 bases, V lost 2 bases, and 6 bases had no gene match. The CDR3 has 15 residues. Germline CDR1 is SGHTA and CDR2 is FQGTGA. The CDR3 coding sequence is TGTGCCAGCAGCTTATCAGCTAGCGGGGGACATGAGCAGTTCTTC. Its translation: CASSLSASGGHEQFF.

This clonotype has more than one count but fewer than ten. The rearrangement links TRBV27 to TRBJ1-1, with 8 bases matching TRBD1. The CDR3 totals 15 residues. V shed 5 bases and J 6 bases; nucleotides not matched to a gene: 11. Germline CDR1 is MNHEY and CDR2 is SMNVEV (reference sequence). CDR3: CASSRYQGAIAEAFF. The CDR3 DNA sequence: TGTGCCAGCAGTAGATACCAGGGGGCGATAGCTGAAGCTTTCTTT.

The rearrangement uses TRBV7-2 and TRBJ1-2; 7 bases align to TRBD1. The CDR3 length is 17 residues. Germline V gene lookup returns CDR1 SGHTA and CDR2 FQGNSA. The V gene end was trimmed by 2 bases and the J gene end by 5 bases; junction bases not matched to a gene: 14. The CDR3 sequence: CASSLSYAGGKGYGYTF. CDR3 sequence (DNA): TGTGCCAGCAGCTTATCCTACGCAGGGGGGAAAGGTTATGGCTACACCTTC.

In this sample, this clonotype turned up a few times. This rearrangement joins TRBV18 to TRBJ1-4; perhaps TRBD1 as D (5 bases). The germline CDR1 and CDR2 sequences are KGHSH and LQKENI. Trimming shortened V by 3 bases and J by 8 bases, and 13 bases separated the two germline ends. CDR3 length equals 14 residues. CDR3 DNA sequence: TGTGCCAGCTCACCGTTTCAGGGAGTGGAAAAACTGTTTTTT. As protein: CASSPFQGVEKLFF.

The gene calls are TRBV18 and TRBJ1-5; 9 bases agree with TRBD1. Germline V gene data show CDR1 as KGHSH and CDR2 as LQKENI. The length of the CDR3 is 16 residues. With V trimmed by 4 bases and J by 9 bases, 13 bases remained unmatched. The DNA of the CDR3 is TGTGCCAGCTCACGCGAACGACAGGGGGGGATGTCGCCCCAGCATTTT. This gives the protein CASSRERQGGMSPQHF. The variable domain in full, with the rest retrieved from reference TRBV18 and TRBJ1-5, is NAGVMQNPRHLVRRRGQEARLRCSPMKGHSHVYWYRQLPEEGLKFMVYLQKENIIDESGMPKERFSAEFPKEGPSILRIQQVVRGDSAAYFCASSRERQGGMSPQHFGDGTRLSIL.

This clonotype was counted a few times. The J gene is TRBJ2-3, the V gene TRBV10-3; TRBD2 matches 8 bases. The CDR3 totals 16 residues. Trimming at V came to 0 bases and at J to 4 bases, leaving 6 bases not matched to a gene. The germline CDR1 and CDR2 sequences are ENHRY and SYGVKD. DNA for the CDR3: TGTGCCATCAGTGAGTCTCGGGAGGGCCCCGCAGATACGCAGTATTTT. Translated, it gives CAISESREGPADTQYF.